The source of this TCR beta chain is a study of CD8+ T cells in alopecia areata. Turning to the study itself: Treated patients were given 5 to 10 mg oral tofacitinib twice daily.

Study-wide results and caveats: Lesional scalp displayed greater clonality than normal scalp, most notably in alopecia totalis/universalis. Treatment with tofacitinib significantly lowered scalp clonality and reduced expanded CD8+ clones among the top 100. Scalp specimens additionally yield sequences from normal skin's resident alphabeta T cells.

As for treatment: oral pan-JAK inhibitor, 5-10 mg twice daily. TCR sequencing used cDNA made by reverse transcription of extracted RNA. TCRdb's copy holds only in-frame clones and misses some; the assay was immunoSEQ multiplex PCR. The data contain about 210,000 clones, roughly 64% of them seen just once; the ten biggest clones take up 4.2%. This CDR3 has 16 amino acids. The germline V gene encodes CDR1 LNHNV and CDR2 YYDKDF (reference sequence). A note on this clone: Its specificity is not known. One junction end disagrees with the germline gene, perhaps due to a read error.

This clonotype was sampled from a human donor with alopecia areata. The material sequenced was CD4+ T cells sorted from blood, taken at week 4, from a patient treated with tofacitinib. V gene TRBV15 combines with J gene TRBJ1-5; D is perhaps TRBD1 (5 bases). The CDR3 region is CATSRDGQGLNQPQHF. As DNA, the CDR3 is TGTGCCACCAGTAGAGATGGCCAGGGCCTGAATCAGCCCCAGCATTTT. Drawing the rest from reference TRBV15 and TRBJ1-5, the complete variable domain is DAMVIQNPRYQVTQFGKPVTLSCSQTLNHNVMYWYQQKSSQAPKLLFHYYDKDFNNEADTPDNFQSRRPNTSFCFLDIRSPGLGDTAMYLCATSRDGQGLNQPQHFGDGTRLSIL.